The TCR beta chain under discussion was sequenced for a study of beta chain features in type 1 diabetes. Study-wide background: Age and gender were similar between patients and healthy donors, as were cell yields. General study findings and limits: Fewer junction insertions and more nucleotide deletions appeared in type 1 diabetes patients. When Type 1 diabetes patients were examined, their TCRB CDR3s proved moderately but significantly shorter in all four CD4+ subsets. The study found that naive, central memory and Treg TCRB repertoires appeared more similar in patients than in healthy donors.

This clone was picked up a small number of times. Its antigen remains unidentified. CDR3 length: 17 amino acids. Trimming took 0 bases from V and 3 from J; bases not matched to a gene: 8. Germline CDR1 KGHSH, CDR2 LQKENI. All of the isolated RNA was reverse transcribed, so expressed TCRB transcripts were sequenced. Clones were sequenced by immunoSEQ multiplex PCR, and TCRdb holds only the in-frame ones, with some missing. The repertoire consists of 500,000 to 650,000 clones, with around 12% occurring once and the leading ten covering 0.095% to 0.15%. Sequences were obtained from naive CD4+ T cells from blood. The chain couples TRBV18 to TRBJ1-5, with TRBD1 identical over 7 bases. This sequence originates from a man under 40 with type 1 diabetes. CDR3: CASSPPQQGSDNQPQHF. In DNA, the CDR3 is TGTGCCAGCTCACCACCACAACAGGGGAGCGACAATCAGCCCCAGCATTTT. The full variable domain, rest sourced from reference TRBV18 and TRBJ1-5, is NAGVMQNPRHLVRRRGQEARLRCSPMKGHSHVYWYRQLPEEGLKFMVYLQKENIIDESGMPKERFSAEFPKEGPSILRIQQVVRGDSAAYFCASSPPQQGSDNQPQHFGDGTRLSIL.